These 16 T cell receptor beta chains came from one sample sequenced in a study of beta chain features in type 1 diabetes. The entirety of the isolated RNA underwent reverse transcription, so expressed TCRB transcripts were sequenced. TCRdb's copy holds only in-frame clones and misses some; the assay was immunoSEQ multiplex PCR. The profile shows fewer than 500,000 clones, 11% to 15% of them singletons. The sequencing input was naive CD4+ T cells from blood. The source of these receptors is a man aged 30 to 45 in good health.

This clone has a handful of counts. This rearrangement joins TRBV4-3 to TRBJ1-2; D call uncertain. V lost 0 bases to trimming and J lost 5 bases, with 7 bases between them. The CDR3 sequence is 13 residues long. Germline V gives CDR1 LGHNA, CDR2 YSLEER. This CDR3 reads CASSQEWNYGYTF. Here the CDR3 DNA reads TGCGCCAGCAGCCAAGAGTGGAATTATGGCTACACCTTC.

The J gene is TRBJ2-1, the V gene TRBV5-6, with 7 nucleotides matching TRBD1. The CDR3 is 13 amino acids. The V gene end was trimmed by 4 bases and the J gene end by 9 bases; junction bases not matched to a gene: 7. Germline CDR1 reads SGHDT; CDR2 reads YYEEEE. The CDR3 loop is CASSPQGMGEQFF. As DNA, the CDR3 is TGTGCCAGCAGCCCACAGGGGATGGGTGAGCAGTTCTTC.

This clone was seen many times. J is TRBJ2-5 and V is TRBV29-1, with a tentative D call TRBD1 (5 bases). The V and J ends lost 5 bases and 2 bases respectively, with 12 bases between them. Germline values: CDR1 SQVTM, CDR2 ANQGSEA. The CDR3 spans 13 residues. The CDR3 sequence is CSVNPGYQETQYF. CDR3 nucleotides: TGCAGCGTTAACCCAGGGTATCAAGAGACCCAGTACTTC.

The rearrangement links TRBV30 to TRBJ2-3; possible D gene TRBD2, 6 bases. This CDR3 contains 14 residues. V lost 3 bases to trimming and J lost 0 bases, with 10 bases between them. Germline CDR1 GTSNPN, CDR2 SVGIG (reference sequence). In DNA, the CDR3 is TGTGCCTGGAGGGAGGGACCGAGCACAGATACGCAGTATTTT. It translates to CAWREGPSTDTQYF.

Remarks on this clone: At one boundary the junction diverges from the germline segment, which might be a read error. The genes are TRBV4-3 and TRBJ1-1; 10 nucleotides match TRBD1. Germline assignment: CDR1 LGHNA and CDR2 YSLEER. The CDR3 contains 17 residues. The CDR3 DNA is TGCTCCAGCAGCCAAGACCCGGGACAGGGGATCGGCACTGAAGCTTTCTTT. Its translation is CSSSQDPGQGIGTEAFF.

The J gene is TRBJ1-1, the V gene TRBV29-1; a possible D gene is TRBD1 (5 bases). The CDR3 is 13 amino acids. CDR1 SQVTM and CDR2 ANQGSEA come from the germline V gene. Deletions cut 6 bases from V and 0 bases from J, with 11 bases between. CDR3 DNA sequence: TGCAGCGTGTACAGGCGTTTGAACACTGAAGCTTTCTTT. This codes for CSVYRRLNTEAFF.

This clone was found a few times. This chain uses TRBV18 with TRBJ1-2, with D perhaps matching TRBD1 (6 bases). Trimming took off 4 bases at V and 3 bases at J, with 9 bases between the two ends. CDR1 KGHSH and CDR2 LQKENI come from the germline V gene. This CDR3 is built from 13 residues. The CDR3 nucleotides read TGTGCCAGCTCACAATACAGGGACTATGGCTACACCTTC. Its protein product is CASSQYRDYGYTF.

This clone showed up many times. CDR3 protein: CSVDPADTQYF. Here the CDR3 DNA reads TGCAGCGTTGACCCCGCAGATACGCAGTATTTT. The V call is TRBV29-1, the J call TRBJ2-3; D not resolved. The germline V gene encodes CDR1 SQVTM and CDR2 ANQGSEA. Trimming removed 3 bases at V and 4 bases at J, with 5 bases between. The CDR3 consists of 11 residues.

This clone was observed a few times. The chain is built from TRBV7-9 and TRBJ2-1; D not resolved. Germline V gene sequence: CDR1 SEHNR, CDR2 FQNEAQ (reference sequence). The CDR3 has 14 amino acids. Trimming left V 6 bases short and J 9 bases short, with 18 bases between. CDR3 sequence: CASSFTHSHSEQFF. The CDR3 DNA sequence: TGTGCCAGCAGTTTCACCCACAGTCATAGTGAGCAGTTCTTC.

In this sample, this clone turned up a few times. The chain carries TRBV9 and TRBJ2-1; D unclear. V shed 0 bases and J shed 6 bases, with 7 bases lying between them. The CDR3 loop spans 13 amino acids. CDR1 and CDR2 from the germline V gene are SGDLS and YYNGEE. Here the CDR3 DNA reads TGTGCCAGCAGCGTAGTTTCCACCAATGAGCAGTTCTTC. It is translated as CASSVVSTNEQFF. Full variable domain (rest looked up from reference TRBV9 and TRBJ2-1): DSGVTQTPKHLITATGQRVTLRCSPRSGDLSVYWYQQSLDQGLQFLIQYYNGEERAKGNILERFSAQQFPDLHSELNLSSLELGDSALYFCASSVVSTNEQFFGPGTRLTVL.

The gene calls are TRBV7-9 and TRBJ2-2; 7 bases agree with TRBD1. The CDR3 runs to 14 residues. Per the germline V gene, CDR1 is SEHNR and CDR2 is FQNEAQ (reference sequence). The V gene end was trimmed by 3 bases and the J gene end by 5 bases; junction bases not matched to a gene: 3. CDR3 sequence (DNA): TGTGCCAGCAGCTTGACAGGGACGACCGGGGAGCTGTTTTTT. Its protein is CASSLTGTTGELFF.

The genes are TRBV7-2 and TRBJ2-5; D uncertain. The germline gives CDR1 SGHTA, CDR2 FQGNSA. V was pared by 1 base and J by 2 bases, with 11 bases between. The CDR3 consists of 15 residues. CDR3 coding DNA: TGTGCCAGCAGCTTAGTTTGGCAAGTACAAGAGACCCAGTACTTC. Translating gives CASSLVWQVQETQYF.

This clone has a handful of counts. The chain recombines TRBV5-4 with TRBJ2-3; 10 positions agree with TRBD2. V gave up 3 bases and J gave up 4 bases; unmatched junction bases: 8. Germline-derived CDR1 and CDR2 are SGHNT and YYREEE (reference sequence). CDR3 length: 16 residues. CDR3 sequence (DNA): TGTGCCAGCAGCTGGAAACTAGCGGGATTGGCAGATACGCAGTATTTT. Encoded protein: CASSWKLAGLADTQYF.

The rearrangement uses TRBV6-4 and TRBJ2-1; 11 positions match TRBD2. This CDR3 has 13 amino acids. The junction had 3 bases not matched to a gene; V was cut back by 4 bases and J by 10 bases. Germline V gene lookup returns CDR1 MRHNA and CDR2 SNTAGT. CDR3 loop: CASSGRLAGEQFF. In DNA form, the CDR3 reads TGTGCCAGCAGTGGGCGACTAGCGGGAGAGCAGTTCTTC.

The chain uses TRBV7-2 and TRBJ2-1; 8 nucleotides match TRBD2. The CDR3 covers 17 residues. Germline lookup yields CDR1 SGHTA and CDR2 FQGNSA. The junction had 9 bases not matched to a gene; V was cut back by 1 base and J by 4 bases. The CDR3 reads CASSLGRLAGGYNEQFF. The CDR3 region has the DNA TGTGCCAGCAGCTTAGGGAGGCTGGCGGGGGGATACAATGAGCAGTTCTTC.

V gene TRBV15 combines with J gene TRBJ2-3; D perhaps matches TRBD2 (5 bases). This CDR3 spans 15 amino acids. Trimming removed 1 base from V and 2 bases from J, with 10 bases in between. Germline V gene sequence: CDR1 LNHNV, CDR2 YYDKDF (reference sequence). The CDR3 protein is CATSRGGSVTDTQYF. DNA for the CDR3: TGTGCCACCAGCAGAGGAGGGAGTGTCACAGATACGCAGTATTTT.